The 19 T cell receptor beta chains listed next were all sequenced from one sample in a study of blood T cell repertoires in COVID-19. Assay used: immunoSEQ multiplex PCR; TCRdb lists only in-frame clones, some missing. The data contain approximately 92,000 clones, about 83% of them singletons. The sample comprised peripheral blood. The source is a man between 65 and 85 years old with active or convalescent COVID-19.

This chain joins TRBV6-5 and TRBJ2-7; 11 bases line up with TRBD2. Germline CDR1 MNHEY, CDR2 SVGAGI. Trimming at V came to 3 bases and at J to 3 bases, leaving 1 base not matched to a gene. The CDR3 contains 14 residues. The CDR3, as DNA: TGTGCCAGCAGTTATAGCGGGGGGGACTACGAGCAGTACTTC. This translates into CASSYSGGDYEQYF.

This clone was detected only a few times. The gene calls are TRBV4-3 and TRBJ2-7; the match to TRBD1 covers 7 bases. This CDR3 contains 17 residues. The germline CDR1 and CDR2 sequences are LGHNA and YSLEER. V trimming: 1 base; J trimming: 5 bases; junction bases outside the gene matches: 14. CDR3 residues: CASSQAPTRDRAHEQYF. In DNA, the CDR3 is TGCGCCAGCAGCCAAGCCCCCACCCGGGACAGAGCCCACGAGCAGTACTTC.

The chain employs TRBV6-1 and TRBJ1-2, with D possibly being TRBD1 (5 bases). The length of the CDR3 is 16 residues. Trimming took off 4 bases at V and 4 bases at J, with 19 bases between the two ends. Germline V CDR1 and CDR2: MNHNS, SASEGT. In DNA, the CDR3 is TGTGCCAGCAGTGGCGGGACGGCGGGCTCCAGCTATGGCTACACCTTC. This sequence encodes CASSGGTAGSSYGYTF.

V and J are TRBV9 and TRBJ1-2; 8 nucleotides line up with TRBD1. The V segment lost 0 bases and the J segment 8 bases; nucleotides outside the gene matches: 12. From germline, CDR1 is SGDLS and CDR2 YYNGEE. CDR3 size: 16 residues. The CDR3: CASSVAGTGSALGYTF. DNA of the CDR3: TGTGCCAGCAGCGTAGCTGGGACAGGAAGCGCCCTAGGCTACACCTTC.

CDR3 DNA: TGTGCCAGCAGCAGAAGTCGGGACACCTTTAATTCACCCCTCCACTTT. Protein sequence: CASSRSRDTFNSPLHF. The chain carries TRBV21-1 and TRBJ1-6; TRBD1, as called in the table, went unchecked against the DNA. TRBV21-1 is a listed pseudogene. The CDR3 totals 16 residues.

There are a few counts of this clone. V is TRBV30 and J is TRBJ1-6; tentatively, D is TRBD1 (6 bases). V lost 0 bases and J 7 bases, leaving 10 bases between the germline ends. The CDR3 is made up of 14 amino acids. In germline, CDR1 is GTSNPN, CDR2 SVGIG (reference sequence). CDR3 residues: CAWSVEDRNSPLHF. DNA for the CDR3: TGTGCCTGGAGTGTAGAAGACAGGAATTCACCCCTCCACTTT.

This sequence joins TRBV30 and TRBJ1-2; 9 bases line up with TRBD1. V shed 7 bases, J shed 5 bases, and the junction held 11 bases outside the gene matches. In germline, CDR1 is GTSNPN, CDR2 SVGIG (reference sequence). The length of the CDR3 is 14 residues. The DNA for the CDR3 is TGTGCCTCGGGACAGGGAGGATATCCTTATGGCTACACCTTC. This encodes CASGQGGYPYGYTF.

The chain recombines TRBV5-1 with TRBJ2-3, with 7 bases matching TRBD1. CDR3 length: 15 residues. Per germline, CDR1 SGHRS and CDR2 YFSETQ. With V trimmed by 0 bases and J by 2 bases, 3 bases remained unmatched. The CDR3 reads CASSLEGADTDTQYF. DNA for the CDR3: TGCGCCAGCAGCTTGGAGGGGGCGGACACAGATACGCAGTATTTT.

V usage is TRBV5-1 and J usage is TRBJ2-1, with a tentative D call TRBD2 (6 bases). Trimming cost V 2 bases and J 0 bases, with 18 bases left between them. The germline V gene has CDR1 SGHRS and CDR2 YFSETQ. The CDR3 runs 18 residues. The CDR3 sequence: CASSFGGSAYSSYNEQFF. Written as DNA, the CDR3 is TGCGCCAGCAGCTTTGGGGGGTCCGCTTATAGCTCCTACAATGAGCAGTTCTTC.

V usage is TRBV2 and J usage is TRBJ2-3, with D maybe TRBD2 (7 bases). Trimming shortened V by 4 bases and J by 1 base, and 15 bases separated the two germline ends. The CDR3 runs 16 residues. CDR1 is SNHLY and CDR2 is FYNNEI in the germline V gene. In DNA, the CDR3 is TGTGCCAGCAGTGTGCTACGGGGGGCCCGCACAGATACGCAGTATTTT. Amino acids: CASSVLRGARTDTQYF.

CDR3 residues: CASRPPGHNYEQYF. In DNA form, the CDR3 reads TGCGCCAGCAGGCCCCCGGGACATAACTACGAGCAGTACTTC. The V gene is TRBV5-1, the J gene TRBJ2-7, with D tentatively TRBD1 (6 bases). Germline lookup yields CDR1 SGHRS and CDR2 YFSETQ. The CDR3 runs 14 residues. With 5 bases removed from V and 3 bases from J, the gap between germline ends came to 15 bases. Looking up the rest from reference TRBV5-1 and TRBJ2-7 gives the full variable domain: KAGVTQTPRYLIKTRGQQVTLSCSPISGHRSVSWYQQTPGQGLQFLFEYFSETQRNKGNFPGRFSGRQFSNSRSEMNVSTLELGDSALYLCASRPPGHNYEQYFGPGTRLTVT.

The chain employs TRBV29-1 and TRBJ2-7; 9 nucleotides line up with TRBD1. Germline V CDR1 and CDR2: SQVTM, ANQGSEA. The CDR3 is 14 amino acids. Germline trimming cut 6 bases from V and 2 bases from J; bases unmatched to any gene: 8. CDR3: CSVTRQGGTYEQYF. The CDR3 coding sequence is TGCAGCGTCACCAGACAGGGGGGTACCTACGAGCAGTACTTC.

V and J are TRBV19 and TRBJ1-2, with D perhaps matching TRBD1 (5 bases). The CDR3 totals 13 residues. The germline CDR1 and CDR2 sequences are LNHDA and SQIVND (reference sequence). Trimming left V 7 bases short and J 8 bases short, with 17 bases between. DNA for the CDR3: TGTGCCAGTATCGCCGGGCAGGGAGGAGGCTACACCTTC. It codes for CASIAGQGGGYTF.

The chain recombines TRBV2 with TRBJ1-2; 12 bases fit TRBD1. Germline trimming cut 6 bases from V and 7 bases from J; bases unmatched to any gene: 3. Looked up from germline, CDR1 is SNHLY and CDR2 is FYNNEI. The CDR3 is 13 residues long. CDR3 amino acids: CASSGTGGSGYTF. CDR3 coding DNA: TGTGCCAGCAGCGGGACAGGGGGCTCTGGCTACACCTTC. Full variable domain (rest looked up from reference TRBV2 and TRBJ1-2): EPEVTQTPSHQVTQMGQEVILRCVPISNHLYFYWYRQILGQKVEFLVSFYNNEISEKSEIFDDQFSVERPDGSNFTLKIRSTKLEDSAMYFCASSGTGGSGYTFGSGTRLTVV.

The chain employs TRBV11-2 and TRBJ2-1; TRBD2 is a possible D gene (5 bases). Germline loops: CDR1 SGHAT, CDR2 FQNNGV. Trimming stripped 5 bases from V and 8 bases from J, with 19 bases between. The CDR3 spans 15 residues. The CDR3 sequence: CASSLLVNYLDEQFF. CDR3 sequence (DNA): TGTGCCAGCAGCCTACTAGTGAACTATCTGGATGAGCAGTTCTTC.

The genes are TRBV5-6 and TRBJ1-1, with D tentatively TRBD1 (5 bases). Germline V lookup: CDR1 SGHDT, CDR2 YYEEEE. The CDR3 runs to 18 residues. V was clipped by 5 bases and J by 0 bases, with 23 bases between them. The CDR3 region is CASSMVGVPTSMNTEAFF. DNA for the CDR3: TGTGCCAGCAGTATGGTAGGGGTCCCCACATCCATGAACACTGAAGCTTTCTTT.

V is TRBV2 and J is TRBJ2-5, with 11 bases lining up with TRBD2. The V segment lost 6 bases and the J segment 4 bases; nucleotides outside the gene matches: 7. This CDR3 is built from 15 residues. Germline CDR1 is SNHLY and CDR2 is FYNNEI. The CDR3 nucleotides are TGTGCCAGCAGAATCCTACTAGCGGGGGTAGAGACCCAGTACTTC. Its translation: CASRILLAGVETQYF.

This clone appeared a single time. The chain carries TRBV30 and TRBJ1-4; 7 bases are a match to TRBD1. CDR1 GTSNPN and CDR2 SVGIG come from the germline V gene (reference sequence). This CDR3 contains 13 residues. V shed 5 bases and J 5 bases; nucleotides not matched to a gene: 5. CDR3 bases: TGTGCCTGGTCGGGACAGCTGAATGAAAAACTGTTTTTT. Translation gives CAWSGQLNEKLFF.

The DNA for the CDR3 is TGTGCCAGCCTGGGAGGAGGGACTAGTCGCTACGAGCAGTACTTC. Protein sequence: CASLGGGTSRYEQYF. This chain links TRBV28 with TRBJ2-7; 8 bases align to TRBD2. The junction had 12 bases not matched to a gene; V was cut back by 8 bases and J by 3 bases. The length of the CDR3 is 15 residues. Germline assignment: CDR1 MDHEN and CDR2 SYDVKM.